A single sample gave rise to the 17 T cell receptor beta chains below, sequenced in a study of regulatory T cells in long-lasting Graves disease. Sequencing libraries for TCR beta were prepared with iRepertoire HTBI primers and Arm-PCR of CDR3 regions. TCRdb independently ran MiXCR on the multiplex PCR reads; one entry per CDR3 protein. Among over 350,000 distinct CDR3 sequences listed, about 15% were seen once. Time point noted: newly diagnosed GD, antithyroid drugs for less than 3 months. From PBMCs, RNA was extracted and then used to make the TCR library. These data are also associated with another study on T cells in Graves' hyperthyroidism and ophthalmopathy.

The material was peripheral blood mononuclear cells (PBMCs), obtained at new diagnosis, from a patient treated with antithyroid drugs. These receptors came from a woman aged 50 to 60 with Graves disease.

This clonotype appeared many times. V is TRBV11-2 and J is TRBJ2-7; no definite D call. CDR1 is SGHAT, CDR2 FQNNGV, per germline. V lost 0 bases and J 2 bases, leaving 8 bases between the germline ends. The CDR3 contains 14 residues. The CDR3 spells CASSLDRQAYEQYF. In nucleotides, the CDR3 is TGTGCCAGCAGCTTAGATCGCCAGGCCTACGAGCAGTACTTC.

The sample holds many counts of this clonotype. The gene calls are TRBV3-1 and TRBJ2-1; D unresolved. Between the trimmed V and J ends, which lost 2 bases and 3 bases, there was a span of 11 bases. Germline V CDR1 and CDR2: LGHDT, YNNKEL (reference sequence). This CDR3 region has 15 residues. The CDR3 bases are TGTGCCAGCAGCCAACGGGCCCACGACTACAATGAGCAGTTCTTC. Translated, it gives CASSQRAHDYNEQFF.

This clonotype turned up a few times. The CDR3 protein is CASSYGQGLQPQHF. CDR3 nucleotides: TGTGCCAGCAGTTATGGACAGGGGCTTCAGCCCCAGCATTTT. The chain links TRBV6-2 or TRBV6-3 to TRBJ1-5, with 9 nucleotides matching TRBD1. The CDR3 has 14 residues. The V gene end was trimmed by 3 bases and the J gene end by 6 bases; junction bases not matched to a gene: 3. The germline CDR1 and CDR2 sequences are MNHEY and SVGEGT.

This clonotype was observed at least ten times. V usage is TRBV6-1 and J usage is TRBJ2-7; TRBD1 agrees at 8 bases. Germline CDR1 MNHNS, CDR2 SASEGT. The CDR3 sequence is 13 residues long. V gave up 6 bases and J gave up 2 bases; unmatched junction bases: 3. CDR3 sequence (DNA): TGTGCCAGCAGAAAGACAGGGGCCTACGAGCAGTACTTC. Protein sequence: CASRKTGAYEQYF.

This clonotype was seen a handful of times. The rearrangement uses TRBV6-1 and TRBJ2-1, with 10 bases lining up with TRBD2. Trimming cost V 5 bases and J 4 bases; bases outside gene matches: 11. Germline assignment: CDR1 MNHNS and CDR2 SASEGT. CDR3 size: 17 residues. In DNA, the CDR3 is TGTGCCAGCAGTCCAGGGACTAGCGCCTATACTTACAATGAGCAGTTCTTC. Translation: CASSPGTSAYTYNEQFF.

In this sample, this clonotype turned up many times. V is TRBV28 and J is TRBJ2-3; TRBD2 might be the D (5 bases). Looked up from germline, CDR1 is MDHEN and CDR2 is SYDVKM. Trimming removed 2 bases at V and 0 bases at J, with 6 bases between. The CDR3 length is 14 residues. The DNA for the CDR3 is TGTGCCAGCAGTTTAGCTAGCAGCACAGATACGCAGTATTTT. Its translation is CASSLASSTDTQYF.

This clonotype appeared many times. This sequence joins TRBV11-2 and TRBJ2-3; 10 bases agree with TRBD2. The CDR3 contains 18 residues. CDR1 and CDR2 from the germline V gene are SGHAT and FQNNGV. The J segment lost 8 bases and the V segment lost 1 base, leaving 15 bases of the junction unmatched. The CDR3 DNA follows: TGTGCCAGCAGCTTAGTCGGAACTAGCGGGATAGAAACTGGTACGCAGTATTTT. Residues: CASSLVGTSGIETGTQYF.

This clonotype has at least ten counts. J is TRBJ1-1 and V is TRBV11-2, with D unresolved. In germline, CDR1 is SGHAT, CDR2 FQNNGV. The length of the CDR3 is 15 residues. The V and J ends lost 6 bases and 2 bases respectively, with 16 bases between them. Here the CDR3 DNA reads TGTGCCAGCAGTCCCCTATTGGATCTAAACACTGAAGCTTTCTTT. Its protein is CASSPLLDLNTEAFF.

The genes are TRBV4-1 and TRBJ2-7, with D hard to call. The V end lost 1 base, the J end lost 0 bases, and 10 bases lay between the germline ends. The CDR3 consists of 15 residues. Germline CDR1 and CDR2: MGHRA and YSYEKL. In nucleotides, the CDR3 is TGCGCCAGCAGCCAAGTGCAGTCCCTCTCCTACGAGCAGTACTTC. It encodes CASSQVQSLSYEQYF.

The chain links TRBV19 to TRBJ1-4; no clear D gene. V lost 3 bases and J 4 bases, leaving 12 bases between the germline ends. The CDR3 length is 15 residues. Germline V lookup: CDR1 LNHDA, CDR2 SQIVND (reference sequence). The chain's CDR3 is CASSISSGNNEKLFF. For the CDR3, the DNA is TGTGCCAGTAGTATTTCTTCGGGCAATAATGAAAAACTGTTTTTT.

In its sample, this clonotype was seen many times. The chain uses TRBV7-8 and TRBJ2-5, with 8 positions matching TRBD1. CDR1 is SGHVS and CDR2 is FQNEAQ in the germline V gene. The V segment lost 5 bases and the J segment 4 bases; nucleotides outside the gene matches: 3. This CDR3 has 13 amino acids. The CDR3 region has the DNA TGTGCCAGCAGCCCCAGGGGGCGAGAGACCCAGTACTTC. Translating it yields CASSPRGRETQYF.

Of note for this clonotype: A much larger clone lies one base from this, so it may be a read error. The rearrangement links TRBV11-2 to TRBJ2-1; 9 bases fit TRBD1. This CDR3 has 17 residues. The V gene end was trimmed by 7 bases and the J gene end by 7 bases; junction bases not matched to a gene: 17. The germline V gene has CDR1 SGHAT and CDR2 FQNNGV. The CDR3 DNA reads TGTGCCAGCAATACACGCGGGGGCGGACAGGGGTATAATGAGCAGTTCTTC. This codes for CASNTRGGGQGYNEQFF.

This clonotype was counted many times. The gene calls are TRBV10-2 and TRBJ1-1; TRBD1 matches 7 bases. The CDR3 covers 16 residues. J lost 4 bases, V lost 2 bases, and 10 bases had no gene match. Germline CDR1 is WSHSY and CDR2 is SAAADI. The CDR3 region is CASSERRGGGSTEAFF. In nucleotides, the CDR3 is TGCGCCAGCAGTGAGCGAAGAGGGGGCGGTAGCACTGAAGCTTTCTTT.

This clonotype was seen ten or more times. V and J are TRBV19 and TRBJ2-7, with D uncertain. The length of the CDR3 is 14 residues. The V end lost 0 bases, the J end lost 1 base, and 7 bases lay between the germline ends. In germline, CDR1 is LNHDA, CDR2 SQIVND (reference sequence). CDR3 protein: CASSIDGRSYEQYF. The CDR3, as DNA: TGTGCCAGTAGTATAGATGGCAGGTCCTACGAGCAGTACTTC. Complete variable domain (other parts from reference TRBV19 and TRBJ2-7): DGGITQSPKYLFRKEGQNVTLSCEQNLNHDAMYWYRQDPGQGLRLIYYSQIVNDFQKGDIAEGYSVSREKKESFPLTVTSAQKNPTAFYLCASSIDGRSYEQYFGPGTRLTVT.

Worth noting for this clonotype: A much larger clone lies a single base off, so this may be a read error. The chain uses TRBV7-9 and TRBJ2-3; 9 positions match TRBD1. The closer fit of TRBJ2-1 to the DNA end suggests the J call may be wrong. This CDR3 is built from 14 residues. The V gene's germline CDR1 is SEHNR and CDR2 FQNEAQ (reference sequence). CDR3 region: CASSSTGGAYEQFF. In nucleotides, the CDR3 is TGTGCCAGCAGTTCCACAGGGGGCGCGTACGAGCAGTTCTTC.

The table lists this clonotype with a few counts. The chain uses TRBV6-4 and TRBJ1-1; D ambiguous. The germline V and J ends were trimmed by 5 bases and 1 base, with 8 bases remaining between them. This CDR3 has 13 residues. Germline lookup yields CDR1 MRHNA and CDR2 SNTAGT. The CDR3 protein is CASSKQRNTEAFF. CDR3 in DNA: TGTGCCAGCAGTAAACAAAGGAACACTGAAGCTTTCTTT.

This clonotype was picked up many times. The V gene is TRBV28, the J gene TRBJ2-5; a weak D match, TRBD1 (5 bases). V was clipped by 6 bases and J by 3 bases, with 11 bases between them. Germline V CDR1 and CDR2: MDHEN, SYDVKM. The CDR3 totals 13 residues. DNA for the CDR3: TGTGCCAGCAGCCCCCTGGACAAAGAGACCCAGTACTTC. It is translated as CASSPLDKETQYF.